Below, 11 T cell receptor beta chains from the same sample are listed, as sequenced in a study of identical twins. TCRdb used MiXCR to reprocess the 5' RACE reads, holding one entry per CDR3 protein. The table includes hundreds of thousands of distinct CDR3 sequences, 21% detected once. Another study also made use of these data, one on T cells expressing NK-cell markers.

Sequencing used PBMCs. The receptor set was obtained from a woman between 18 and 29 years old in good health.

The V and J genes are TRBV20-1 and TRBJ1-5; maybe TRBD1 (6 bases). The germline V and J ends were trimmed by 1 base and 0 bases, with 10 bases remaining between them. Germline V gives CDR1 DFQATT, CDR2 SNEGSKA (reference sequence). This CDR3 region has 15 residues. The CDR3 spells CSARVGTTSNQPQHF. In DNA, the CDR3 is TGCAGTGCTAGAGTGGGGACAACTAGCAATCAGCCCCAGCATTTT.

This chain uses TRBV20-1 with TRBJ2-7; 11 bases are a match to TRBD2. J was trimmed by 3 bases and V by 6 bases; bases with no gene match: 7. The CDR3 loop spans 14 amino acids. Germline CDR1 and CDR2: DFQATT and SNEGSKA (reference sequence). CDR3 DNA: TGCAGTGCGCCTCCTAGCGGGAGGATCTACGAGCAGTACTTC. The encoded protein is CSAPPSGRIYEQYF.

The sample holds a few counts of this clonotype. This chain connects TRBV5-1 to TRBJ2-1, with TRBD2 identical over 11 bases. CDR1 and CDR2 from the germline V gene are SGHRS and YFSETQ. The length of the CDR3 is 15 residues. V shed 5 bases, J shed 7 bases, and the junction held 8 bases outside the gene matches. The CDR3 bases are TGCGCCAGCAGTTCTGTAGCGGGAGGGAGAAATGAGCAGTTCTTC. Amino acid sequence: CASSSVAGGRNEQFF.

The chain uses TRBV6-1 and TRBJ2-3, with TRBD2 as a possible D gene (6 bases). Germline-derived CDR1 and CDR2 are MNHNS and SASEGT. The CDR3 is made up of 16 amino acids. V was pared by 10 bases and J by 5 bases, with 25 bases between. CDR3 DNA sequence: TGTGCCAACTCCCGACACCGTGGCGGCGGGATAGATACGCAGTATTTT. It specifies CANSRHRGGGIDTQYF.

Only a few counts were recorded for this clonotype. V usage is TRBV20-1 and J usage is TRBJ2-3, with TRBD2 identical over 11 bases. The V segment lost 3 bases and the J segment 1 base; nucleotides outside the gene matches: 9. The CDR3 covers 17 residues. The germline V gene has CDR1 DFQATT and CDR2 SNEGSKA (reference sequence). In DNA, the CDR3 is TGCAGTGCTAGCCGTCACCTACTAGCGGGAGGCACAGATACGCAGTATTTT. Translating it yields CSASRHLLAGGTDTQYF.

This clonotype is a singleton in its sample. V usage is TRBV12-3 or TRBV12-4 and J usage is TRBJ1-5; TRBD1 is a possible D gene (5 bases). The V gene lost 3 bases and the J gene lost 6 bases, with 9 bases spanning the gap. The CDR3 contains 13 residues. The CDR3 DNA follows: TGTGCCAGCAGTTTCGGGGGAACTCAGCCCCAGCATTTT. Translating it yields CASSFGGTQPQHF.

This clonotype was seen a few times. The chain links TRBV29-1 to TRBJ2-7; 7 bases are a match to TRBD1. The V and J ends lost 6 bases and 7 bases, in that order; junction bases with no gene match: 3. The CDR3 has 10 residues. Looked up from germline, CDR1 is SQVTM and CDR2 is ANQGSEA. The CDR3 loop is CSVKTGEQYF. As DNA, the CDR3 is TGCAGCGTCAAGACAGGGGAGCAGTACTTC.

There are a few counts of this clonotype. V gene TRBV12-3 or TRBV12-4 combines with J gene TRBJ2-1; D is possibly TRBD2 (5 bases). V lost 6 bases and J lost 0, with 9 bases in between. The CDR3 spans 14 residues. The CDR3 is CASRERSSYNEQFF. The CDR3 nucleotides read TGTGCCAGCAGGGAGCGGAGCTCCTACAATGAGCAGTTCTTC.

The chain is built from TRBV10-3 and TRBJ2-5; D may be TRBD2 (6 bases). The V end was cut by 11 bases, the J end by 5 bases, with 15 bases between. The CDR3 is 12 residues long. The germline V gene encodes CDR1 ENHRY and CDR2 SYGVKD. CDR3 nucleotide sequence: TGTGCCGTGGGGACTTCTCGGGAGACCCAGTACTTC. Protein sequence: CAVGTSRETQYF.

This chain connects TRBV5-1 to TRBJ2-5; D is tentatively TRBD1 or TRBD2 (5 bases each). The V end was cut by 2 bases, the J end by 5 bases, with 10 bases between. CDR1 is SGHRS and CDR2 is YFSETQ in the germline V gene. The length of the CDR3 is 13 residues. The CDR3 nucleotides read TGCGCCAGCAGCTTCTACAGGAGGGAGACCCAGTACTTC. Its translation: CASSFYRRETQYF.

This clonotype was counted between two and nine times. Sequence at one end of the junction differs from germline and may be a read error. The rearrangement joins TRBV20-1 to TRBJ2-7, with D perhaps matching TRBD2 (6 bases). Germline V CDR1 and CDR2: DFQATT, SNEGSKA (reference sequence). The CDR3 runs to 14 residues. CDR3 region: CSPRRGPPTYEQYF. CDR3 coding DNA: TGCAGTCCTAGGAGGGGACCGCCGACCTACGAGCAGTACTTC.